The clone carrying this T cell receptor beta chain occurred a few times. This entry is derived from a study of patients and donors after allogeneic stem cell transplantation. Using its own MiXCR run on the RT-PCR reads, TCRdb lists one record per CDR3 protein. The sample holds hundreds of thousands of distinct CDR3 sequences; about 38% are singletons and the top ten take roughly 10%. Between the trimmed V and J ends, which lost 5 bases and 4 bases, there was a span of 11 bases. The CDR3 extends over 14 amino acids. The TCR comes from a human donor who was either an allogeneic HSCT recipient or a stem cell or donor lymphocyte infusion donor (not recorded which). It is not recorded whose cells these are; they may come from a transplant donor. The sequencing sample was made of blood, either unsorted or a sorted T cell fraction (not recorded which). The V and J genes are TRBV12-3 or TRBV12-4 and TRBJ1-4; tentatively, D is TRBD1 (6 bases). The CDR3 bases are TGTGCCAGCAGTCGGAGGGGGGGTAATGAAAAACTGTTTTTT. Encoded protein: CASSRRGGNEKLFF.